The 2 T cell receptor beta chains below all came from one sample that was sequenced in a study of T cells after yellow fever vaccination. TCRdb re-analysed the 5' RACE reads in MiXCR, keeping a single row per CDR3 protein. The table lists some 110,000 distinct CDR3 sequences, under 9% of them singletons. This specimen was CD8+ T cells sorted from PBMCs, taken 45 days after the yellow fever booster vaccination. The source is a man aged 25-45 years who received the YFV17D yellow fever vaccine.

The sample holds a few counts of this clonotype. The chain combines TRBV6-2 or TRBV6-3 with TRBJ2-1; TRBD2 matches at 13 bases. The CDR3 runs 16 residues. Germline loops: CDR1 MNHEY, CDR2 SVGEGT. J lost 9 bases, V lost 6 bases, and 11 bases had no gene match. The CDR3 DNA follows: TGTGCCAGCAGCTCCCCATGGACTAGCGGGAGAGGTGAGCAGTTCTTC. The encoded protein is CASSSPWTSGRGEQFF.

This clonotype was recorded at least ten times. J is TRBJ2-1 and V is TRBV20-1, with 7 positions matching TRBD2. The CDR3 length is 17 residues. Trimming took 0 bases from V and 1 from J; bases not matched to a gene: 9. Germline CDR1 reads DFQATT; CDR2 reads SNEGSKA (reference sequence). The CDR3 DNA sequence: TGCAGTGCTAGAGATCCGCTAGCGGTCCGGTCCTACAATGAGCAGTTCTTC. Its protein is CSARDPLAVRSYNEQFF.